This T cell receptor (beta chain) was recorded in a study of cytomegalovirus exposure and HLA in healthy donors. Notes on the study in general: Listed as cytomegalovirus-associated were around 160 TCR beta chains.

As to this clone: Antigen: not known.

The PCR employed 60 Vbeta primers together with 13 Jbeta primers. Assay used: immunoSEQ multiplex PCR; TCRdb lists only in-frame clones, some missing. Here the sample spans 130,000 or so clones, roughly 80% being singletons. The TCR originated in a woman aged 60-70 years in good health and CMV-seronegative. The sequenced material came from PBMCs.

The CDR3: CASNRGLSNQPQHF. The CDR3 DNA sequence: TGTGCCAGCAATAGGGGGCTCAGCAATCAGCCCCAGCATTTT. This chain joins TRBV6-1 and TRBJ1-5; 7 positions agree with TRBD1. J lost 1 base, V lost 7 bases, and 4 bases had no gene match. Germline V gives CDR1 MNHNS, CDR2 SASEGT. The CDR3 consists of 14 residues.